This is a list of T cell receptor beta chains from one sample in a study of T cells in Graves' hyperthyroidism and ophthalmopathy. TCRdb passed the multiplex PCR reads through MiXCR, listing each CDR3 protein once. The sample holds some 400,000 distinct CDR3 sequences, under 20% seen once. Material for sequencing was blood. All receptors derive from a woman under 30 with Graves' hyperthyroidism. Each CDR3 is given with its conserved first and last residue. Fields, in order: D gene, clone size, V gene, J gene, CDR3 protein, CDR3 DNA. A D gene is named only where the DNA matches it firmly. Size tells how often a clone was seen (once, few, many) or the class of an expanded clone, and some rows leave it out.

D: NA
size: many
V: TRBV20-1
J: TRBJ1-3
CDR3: CSGEIGNTIYF
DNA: TGCAGTGGGGAAATCGGAAACACCATATATTTT

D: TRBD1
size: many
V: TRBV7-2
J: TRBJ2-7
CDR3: CASSSLDRVEQYF
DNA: TGTGCCAGCAGCTCCCTGGACAGGGTCGAGCAGTACTTC

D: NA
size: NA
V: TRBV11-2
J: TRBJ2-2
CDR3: CASSLDGGGLTGELFF
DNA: TGTGCCAGCAGCTTAGATGGGGGGGGCCTCACCGGGGAGCTGTTTTTT

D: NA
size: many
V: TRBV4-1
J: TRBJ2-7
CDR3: CASSQNRQAYEQYF
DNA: TGCGCCAGCAGCCAAAATCGGCAGGCCTACGAGCAGTACTTC

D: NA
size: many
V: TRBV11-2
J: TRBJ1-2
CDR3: CASSLNSPGDGYTF
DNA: TGTGCCAGCAGCTTAAACTCCCCGGGAGATGGCTACACCTTC

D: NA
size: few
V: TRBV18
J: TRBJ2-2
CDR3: CASSPIRAGELFF
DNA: TGTGCCAGCTCACCAATCAGGGCCGGGGAGCTGTTTTTT

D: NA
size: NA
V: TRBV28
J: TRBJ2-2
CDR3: CASSLWGGSGELFF
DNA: TGTGCCAGCAGTTTGTGGGGGGGCTCCGGGGAGCTGTTTTTT

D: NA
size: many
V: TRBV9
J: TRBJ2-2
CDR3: CASSVGPYSGELFF
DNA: TGTGCCAGCAGCGTAGGGCCCTACAGCGGGGAGCTGTTTTTT

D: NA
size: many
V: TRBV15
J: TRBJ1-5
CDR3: CATSSGFRVSQPQHF
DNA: TGTGCCACCAGCAGTGGCTTCAGGGTATCTCAGCCCCAGCATTTT

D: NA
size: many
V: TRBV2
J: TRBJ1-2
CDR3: CASRIQGRVGYTF
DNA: TGTGCCAGCAGGATACAGGGCCGGGTGGGCTACACCTTC

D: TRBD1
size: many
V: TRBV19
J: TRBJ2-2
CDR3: CASTTEDRRNTGELFF
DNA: TGTGCCAGTACCACGGAGGACAGGCGTAACACCGGGGAGCTGTTTTTT

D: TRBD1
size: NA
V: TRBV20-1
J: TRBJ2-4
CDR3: CSARWDRGAKNIQYF
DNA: TGCAGTGCTCGCTGGGACAGGGGTGCCAAAAACATTCAGTACTTC

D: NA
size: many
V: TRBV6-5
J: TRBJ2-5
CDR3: CASSYWTEQETQYF
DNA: TGTGCCAGCAGTTACTGGACGGAACAAGAGACCCAGTACTTC

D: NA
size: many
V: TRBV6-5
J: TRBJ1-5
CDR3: CASGAYAYSNQPQHF
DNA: TGTGCCAGCGGGGCCTACGCTTATAGCAATCAGCCCCAGCATTTT

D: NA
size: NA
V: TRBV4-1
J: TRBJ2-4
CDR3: CASSQGTYAGQNIQYF
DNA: TGCGCCAGCAGCCAAGGCACCTATGCGGGACAAAACATTCAGTACTTC

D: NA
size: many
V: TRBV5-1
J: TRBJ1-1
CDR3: CASSLARRTNTEAFF
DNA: TGCGCCAGCAGCTTGGCTAGACGGACGAACACTGAAGCTTTCTTT

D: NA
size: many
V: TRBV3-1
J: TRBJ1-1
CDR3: CASSLRLSVAFF
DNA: TGTGCCAGCAGCCTTAGGTTGAGTGTCGCTTTCTTT

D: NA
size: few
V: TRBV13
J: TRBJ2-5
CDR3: CASSFGLVETQYF
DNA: TGTGCCAGCAGCTTCGGGTTGGTAGAGACCCAGTACTTC

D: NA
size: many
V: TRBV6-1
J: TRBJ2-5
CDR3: CASSVRGLETQYF
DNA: TGTGCCAGCAGTGTCAGGGGACTAGAGACCCAGTACTTC

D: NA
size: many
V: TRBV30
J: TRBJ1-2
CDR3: CAWSVNVLTVRSSYGYTF
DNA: TGTGCCTGGAGTGTAAATGTCCTCACGGTGCGGAGCTCTTATGGCTACACCTTC

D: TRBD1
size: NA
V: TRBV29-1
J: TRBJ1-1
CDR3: CSVYTGVGGTEAFF
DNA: TGCAGCGTTTACACAGGGGTCGGGGGCACTGAAGCTTTCTTT

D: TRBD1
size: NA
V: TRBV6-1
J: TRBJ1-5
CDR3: CASSPGTGFPNQPQHF
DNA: TGTGCCAGCAGTCCCGGGACAGGGTTCCCCAATCAGCCCCAGCATTTT

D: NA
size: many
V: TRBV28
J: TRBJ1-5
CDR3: CASGGPGYSNQPQHF
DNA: TGTGCCAGTGGGGGGCCGGGGTATAGCAATCAGCCCCAGCATTTT

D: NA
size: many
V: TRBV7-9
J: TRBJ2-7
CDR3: CASSLGVAGLGEQYF
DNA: TGTGCCAGCAGCTTAGGGGTTGCAGGGTTGGGCGAGCAGTACTTC

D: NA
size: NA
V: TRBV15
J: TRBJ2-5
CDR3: CATSRDRRGGQETQYF
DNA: TGTGCCACCAGCAGAGATCGGAGAGGGGGCCAAGAGACCCAGTACTTC

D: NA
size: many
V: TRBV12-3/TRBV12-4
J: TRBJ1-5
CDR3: CASPTGEGGDQPQHF
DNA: TGTGCCAGCCCTACCGGCGAGGGGGGAGATCAGCCCCAGCATTTT

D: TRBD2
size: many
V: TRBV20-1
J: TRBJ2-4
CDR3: CSARRGSGGGSLAKNIQYF
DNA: TGCAGTGCCCGCAGGGGGAGCGGGGGGGGAAGCCTAGCCAAAAACATTCAGTACTTC

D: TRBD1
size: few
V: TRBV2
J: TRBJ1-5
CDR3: CASSQGVGQPQHF
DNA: TGTGCCAGCAGTCAGGGGGTGGGACAGCCCCAGCATTTT

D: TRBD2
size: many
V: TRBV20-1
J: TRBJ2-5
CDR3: CSARVTSGQETQYF
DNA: TGCAGTGCTAGGGTGACTAGCGGGCAAGAGACCCAGTACTTC

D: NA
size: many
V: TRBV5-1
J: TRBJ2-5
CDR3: CASGWEGEETQYF
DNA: TGCGCCAGCGGCTGGGAAGGGGAAGAGACCCAGTACTTC

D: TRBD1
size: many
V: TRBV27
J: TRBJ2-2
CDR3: CASSLLQGTGELFF
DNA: TGTGCCAGCAGTTTACTACAGGGGACCGGGGAGCTGTTTTTT

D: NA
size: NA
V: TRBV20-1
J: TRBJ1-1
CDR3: CSASVGPRVAEAFF
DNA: TGCAGTGCTAGTGTGGGTCCTCGGGTCGCTGAAGCTTTCTTT

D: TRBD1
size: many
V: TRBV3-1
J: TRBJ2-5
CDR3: CASSHAPTGTAFPWETQYF
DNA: TGTGCCAGCAGCCACGCACCTACGGGGACAGCTTTCCCTTGGGAGACCCAGTACTTC

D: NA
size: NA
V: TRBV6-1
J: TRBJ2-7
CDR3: CASRDLAYEQYF
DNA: TGTGCCAGCCGGGACCTTGCCTACGAGCAGTACTTC

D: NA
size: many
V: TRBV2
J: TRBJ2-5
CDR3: CASRAGDSIQETQYF
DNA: TGTGCCAGCAGGGCCGGGGACTCGATCCAAGAGACCCAGTACTTC

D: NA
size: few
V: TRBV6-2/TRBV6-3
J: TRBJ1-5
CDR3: CASSYVRGNQPQHF
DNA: TGTGCCAGCAGTTACGTGAGGGGCAATCAGCCCCAGCATTTT

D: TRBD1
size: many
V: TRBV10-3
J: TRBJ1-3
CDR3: CAIRGTAGNTIYF
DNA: TGTGCCATCAGGGGGACAGCCGGAAACACCATATATTTT

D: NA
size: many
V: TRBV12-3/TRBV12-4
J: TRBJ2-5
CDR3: CASSLAPTRVGETQYF
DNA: TGTGCCAGCAGCCTTGCTCCGACCAGGGTTGGAGAGACCCAGTACTTC

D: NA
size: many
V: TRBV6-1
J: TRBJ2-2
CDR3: CASRSQSGELFF
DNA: TGTGCCAGCAGGTCGCAGTCTGGGGAGCTGTTTTTT

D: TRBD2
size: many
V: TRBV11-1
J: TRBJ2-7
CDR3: CASSKVAGAPWEQYF
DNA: TGTGCCAGCAGCAAAGTAGCGGGGGCCCCCTGGGAGCAGTACTTC

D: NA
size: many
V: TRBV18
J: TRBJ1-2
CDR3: CASSPPGAANYGYTF
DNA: TGTGCCAGCTCACCACCTGGGGCGGCTAACTATGGCTACACCTTC

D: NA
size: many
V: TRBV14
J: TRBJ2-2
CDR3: CASSRRLDTGELFF
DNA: TGTGCCAGCAGCCGACGACTCGACACCGGGGAGCTGTTTTTT

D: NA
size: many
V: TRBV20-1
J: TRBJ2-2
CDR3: CSARDYTRANTGELFF
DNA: TGCAGTGCTAGAGATTACACCAGAGCGAACACCGGGGAGCTGTTTTTT

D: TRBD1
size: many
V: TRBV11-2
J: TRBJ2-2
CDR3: CASSQGAGYTGELFF
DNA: TGTGCCAGCAGCCAGGGGGCAGGGTACACCGGGGAGCTGTTTTTT

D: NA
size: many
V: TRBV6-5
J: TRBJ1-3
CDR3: CASGDGNTIYF
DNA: TGTGCCAGCGGAGATGGAAACACCATATATTTT

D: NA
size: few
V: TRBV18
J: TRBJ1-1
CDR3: CASSPGLARGGTEAFF
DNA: TGTGCCAGCTCACCGGGGTTGGCTCGGGGTGGAACTGAAGCTTTCTTT